This entry features one TCR beta chain sequence. Its antigen is as yet unknown. Trimming stripped 5 bases from V and 3 bases from J, with 13 bases between. The germline gives CDR1 SGHTA, CDR2 FQGNSA. The CDR3 totals 14 residues. The data were produced by immunoSEQ multiplex PCR, yet TCRdb's version contains in-frame clones alone and is incomplete. The table shows about 77,000 clones, with around 86% occurring only once. The data belong to a study of OX40 agonist ivuxolimab in advanced cancers. Study findings and constraints: Clones of CD4+ and CD8+ blood T cells grew by week 6 at doses of 0.1 to 3.0 mg/kg. It was also the case that some nonresponders had low normalized T-cell clonal expansion.

The chain carries TRBV7-2 and TRBJ2-5; possibly TRBD1 for D (7 bases). The sequence derives from an adult with an advanced solid tumor such as melanoma, head and neck, liver or kidney cancer. The sequenced sample was CD4+ or CD8+ T cells sorted from blood, obtained in a trial of the OX40 agonist ivuxolimab. CDR3 sequence reads: CASSHTGEEETQYF. The CDR3 DNA reads TGTGCCAGCAGCCATACAGGGGAGGAAGAGACCCAGTACTTC.